This is a list of T cell receptor beta chains from one sample in a study of blood T cell repertoires in COVID-19. Assay used: immunoSEQ multiplex PCR; TCRdb lists only in-frame clones, some missing. The profile shows more than 85,000 clones, around 86% of them singletons. Sequenced material: PBMCs or T cells enriched from blood (not recorded which). Receptors originate from a woman between 50 and 59 years old who had recovered from COVID-19. The CDR3 runs from the conserved cysteine through the conserved F or W. A D gene is named only where the DNA matches it firmly. Size is omitted from some rows. Given values are once, few, many or a class for expanded clones.

V,size,length,J,D,CDR3,DNA
TRBV7-9,.,14,TRBJ2-7,TRBD2,CASTPESGGYEQYF,TGTGCCAGCACCCCTGAGAGCGGGGGTTACGAGCAGTACTTC
TRBV30,.,16,TRBJ1-5,TRBD1,CAWRDPGQGAGQPQHF,TGTGCCTGGAGGGACCCGGGACAGGGGGCAGGTCAGCCCCAGCATTTT
TRBV6-5,.,15,TRBJ1-5,TRBD1,CASSLDRGRDQPQHF,TGTGCCAGCAGCCTGGACAGGGGGAGGGATCAGCCCCAGCATTTT
TRBV6-2/TRBV6-3,.,16,TRBJ2-7,TRBD2,CASSYGVAGSSYEQYF,TGTGCCAGCAGTTACGGGGTAGCGGGGAGCTCCTACGAGCAGTACTTC
TRBV27,.,15,TRBJ2-4,.,CASSLLGGAKNIQYF,TGTGCCAGCAGTTTACTCGGCGGAGCCAAAAACATTCAGTACTTC
TRBV27,.,15,TRBJ1-6,TRBD1,CASRTPGTGRSPLHF,TGTGCCAGCAGAACTCCCGGGACAGGGCGCTCACCCCTCCACTTT
TRBV15,.,14,TRBJ1-4,.,CATSSTGKNEKLFF,TGTGCCACCAGCAGCACAGGGAAAAATGAAAAACTGTTTTTT
TRBV5-4,few,17,TRBJ2-2,TRBD1,CASSLGQAGGMAGELFF,TGTGCCAGCAGCTTAGGACAGGCGGGCGGTATGGCCGGGGAGCTGTTTTTT
TRBV3-1/TRBV3-2,.,15,TRBJ2-2,.,CASSQARGNTGELFF,TGTGCCAGCAGCCAAGCGCGGGGAAACACCGGGGAGCTGTTTTTT
TRBV30,few,12,TRBJ2-7,TRBD1,CSSGQGLVEQYF,TGTTCCTCGGGACAGGGTTTGGTCGAGCAGTACTTC
TRBV6-6,.,17,TRBJ1-2,TRBD1,CASSPTGTGAFNYGYTF,TGTGCCAGCAGTCCGACCGGGACAGGGGCCTTTAACTATGGCTACACCTTC
TRBV6-2/TRBV6-3,.,14,TRBJ2-7,.,CASSYSLWASGQYF,TGTGCCAGCAGTTACTCTCTTTGGGCCTCCGGGCAGTACTTC
TRBV28,.,13,TRBJ2-7,TRBD1,CASSRDRVYEQYF,TGTGCCAGCAGTCGAGACAGGGTCTACGAGCAGTACTTC
TRBV28,.,16,TRBJ1-2,TRBD1,CASSLIDRGLPYGYTF,TGTGCCAGCAGTTTAATAGACAGGGGGCTCCCCTATGGCTACACCTTC
TRBV24-1,.,18,TRBJ1-4,TRBD1,CATSDSPGKTGGVEKLFF,TGTGCCACCAGTGATTCCCCCGGTAAGACAGGGGGCGTTGAAAAACTGTTTTTT
TRBV27,.,15,TRBJ2-7,.,CASSPMAASSYEQYF,TGTGCCAGCAGCCCAATGGCGGCAAGCTCCTACGAGCAGTACTTC
TRBV27,.,15,TRBJ2-3,TRBD1,CASSLQGASTDTQYF,TGTGCCAGCAGTCTACAGGGGGCTAGCACAGATACGCAGTATTTT
TRBV5-5,.,14,TRBJ1-1,.,CASSLDPRGTEAFF,TGTGCCAGCAGCTTGGATCCCAGGGGCACTGAAGCTTTCTTT
TRBV5-1,once,16,TRBJ2-1,TRBD2,CASSLASSGGKDEQFF,TGCGCCAGCAGCTTGGCGTCTAGCGGGGGGAAGGATGAGCAGTTCTTC
TRBV7-2,.,12,TRBJ2-2,.,CASLAWTGELFF,TGTGCCAGCCTAGCTTGGACCGGGGAGCTGTTTTTT
TRBV27,.,15,TRBJ1-3,.,CASSLAGTRGNTIYF,TGTGCCAGCAGCTTAGCCGGGACACGAGGAAACACCATATATTTT
TRBV10-1,.,16,TRBJ2-2,TRBD2,CASSVGLAGNTGELFF,TGCGCCAGCAGTGTGGGACTAGCGGGCAACACCGGGGAGCTGTTTTTT
TRBV2,.,14,TRBJ1-5,TRBD1,CASKGQQSNQPQHF,TGTGCCAGCAAGGGACAGCAAAGCAATCAGCCCCAGCATTTT
TRBV28,.,23,TRBJ2-7,TRBD2,CASSLSTTIGASGRIRRPYEQYF,TGTGCCAGCAGTTTATCTACCACCATCGGGGCTAGCGGGAGGATCCGAAGACCCTACGAGCAGTACTTC
TRBV5-1,.,14,TRBJ2-1,.,CASSLVGLLNEQFF,TGCGCCAGCAGCTTGGTGGGACTCTTAAATGAGCAGTTCTTC
TRBV19,.,13,TRBJ1-1,TRBD1,CASGRQGDAEAFF,TGTGCCAGTGGACGACAGGGGGACGCTGAAGCTTTCTTT
TRBV5-1,.,14,TRBJ2-5,TRBD1,CASRERTGAETQYF,TGCGCCAGCAGAGAACGGACAGGTGCAGAGACCCAGTACTTC